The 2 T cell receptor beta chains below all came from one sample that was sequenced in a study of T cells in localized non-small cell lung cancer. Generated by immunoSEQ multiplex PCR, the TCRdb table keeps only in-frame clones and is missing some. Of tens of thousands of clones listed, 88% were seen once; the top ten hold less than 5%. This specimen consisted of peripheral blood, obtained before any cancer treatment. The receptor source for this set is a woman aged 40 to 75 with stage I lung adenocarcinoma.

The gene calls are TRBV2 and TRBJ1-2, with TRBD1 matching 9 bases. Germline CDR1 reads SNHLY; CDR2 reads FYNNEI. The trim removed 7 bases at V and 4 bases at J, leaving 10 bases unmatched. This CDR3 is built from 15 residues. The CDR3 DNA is TGTGCCAGCAAACAGGGGGCGAAGGATGTCTATGGCTACACCTTC. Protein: CASKQGAKDVYGYTF. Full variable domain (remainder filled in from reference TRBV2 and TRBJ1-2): EPEVTQTPSHQVTQMGQEVILRCVPISNHLYFYWYRQILGQKVEFLVSFYNNEISEKSEIFDDQFSVERPDGSNFTLKIRSTKLEDSAMYFCASKQGAKDVYGYTFGSGTRLTVV.

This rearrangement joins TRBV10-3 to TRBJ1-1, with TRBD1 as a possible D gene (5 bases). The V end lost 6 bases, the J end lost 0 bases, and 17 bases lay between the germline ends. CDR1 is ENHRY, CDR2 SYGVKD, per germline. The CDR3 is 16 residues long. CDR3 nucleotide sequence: TGTGCCATCAGCCAACAACGGGACGGATTGAACACTGAAGCTTTCTTT. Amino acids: CAISQQRDGLNTEAFF.